Shown below are 32 T cell receptor beta chains from a single sample sequenced in a study of CD4 T cells in relation to SARS-CoV-2 and coronaviruses (dated by TCRdb to 2020 to 2022). What these receptors recognize is not known. CD4+ T cells from unexposed donors were collected before the COVID-19 pandemic (2011-2018). After around eleven days of culture, CD4+ T cells were isolated with the EasySep CD4+ T cell isolation kit. Library prep was done by the immunoSEQ multiplex PCR assay. What TCRdb holds here is the immuneACCESS table cut down to in-frame rearrangements. Part of the clones is not present; checked against another copy, under half of the missing clones reflect an unresolved V gene, and the others are unexplained. The table for this sample lists 15,000 to 20,000 clones; 75% to 85% of them were counted only once. The ten biggest clones cover roughly a tenth of the sample. Sequenced input: CD4+ T cells from PBMCs, cultured in vitro. All receptors come from a human donor in good health.

The chain links TRBV6-5 to TRBJ1-2, with D possibly TRBD1 on 5 matching bases. V was cut by 7 bases and J by 5 bases, with 17 bases left in between. The germline gives CDR1 MNHEY, CDR2 SVGAGI. There are 14 residues in the CDR3. Here the CDR3 reads CASKASGRGYGYTF. The CDR3 bases are TGTGCCAGCAAGGCTTCGGGGCGGGGGTATGGCTACACCTTC.

This clone appeared once. V and J are TRBV4-1 and TRBJ2-5; D might be TRBD2 (6 bases). V lost 0 bases, J lost 5 bases, and 13 bases lay in between. In germline, CDR1 is MGHRA, CDR2 YSYEKL. The CDR3 consists of 15 residues. The CDR3 is CASSQEGWTTETQYF. The CDR3 bases are TGCGCCAGCAGCCAAGAAGGTTGGACTACGGAGACCCAGTACTTC.

The chain has TRBV7-9 and TRBJ2-1; 8 nucleotides match TRBD1. Germline values: CDR1 SEHNR, CDR2 FQNEAQ (reference sequence). The V gene end was trimmed by 6 bases and the J gene end by 4 bases; junction bases not matched to a gene: 11. This CDR3 is 16 amino acids long. CDR3 coding DNA: TGTGCCAGCAGACACTGGACAGGGAAAGATTACAATGAGCAGTTCTTC. This translates into CASRHWTGKDYNEQFF.

This sequence joins TRBV10-3 and TRBJ2-3; no clear D gene. Germline lookup yields CDR1 ENHRY and CDR2 SYGVKD. The length of the CDR3 is 13 residues. CDR3 sequence reads: CAAAASGTDTQYF. The CDR3 nucleotides read TGTGCTGCGGCAGCCTCGGGCACAGATACGCAGTATTTT.

This chain joins TRBV7-3 and TRBJ2-3, with D perhaps matching TRBD1 or TRBD2 (5 bases each). The CDR3 runs 14 residues. Between the trimmed V and J ends, which lost 2 bases and 10 bases, there was a span of 16 bases. Per the germline V gene, CDR1 is SGHTA and CDR2 is FQGTGA. CDR3 sequence: CASSLDPQGRAQYF. As DNA, the CDR3 is TGTGCCAGCAGCTTAGACCCCCAGGGACGAGCGCAGTATTTT. Filled out from reference TRBV7-3 and TRBJ2-3, the complete variable domain reads GAGVSQTPSNKVTEKGKYVELRCDPISGHTALYWYRQSLGQGPEFLIYFQGTGAADDSGLPNDRFFAVRPEGSVSTLKIQRTERGDSAVYLCASSLDPQGRAQYFGPGTRLTVL.

The chain couples TRBV7-8 to TRBJ2-3; tentative D call: TRBD2 (5 bases). The V and J ends lost 4 bases and 2 bases respectively, with 10 bases between them. The CDR3 is 14 amino acids. Germline V gene sequence: CDR1 SGHVS, CDR2 FQNEAQ. Written as DNA, the CDR3 is TGTGCCAGCAGCTCCGAGCGGATCACAGATACGCAGTATTTT. As protein: CASSSERITDTQYF.

CDR3 residues: CATKTGKGHGYTF. CDR3 DNA: TGTGCCACAAAGACAGGGAAGGGTCATGGCTACACCTTC. The rearrangement joins TRBV6-5 to TRBJ1-2; 7 positions match TRBD1. The J segment lost 6 bases and the V segment lost 10 bases, leaving 11 bases of the junction unmatched. Germline V CDR1 and CDR2: MNHEY, SVGAGI. The CDR3 extends over 13 amino acids.

This chain uses TRBV19 with TRBJ2-1; D may be TRBD2 (7 bases). Trimming removed 0 bases from V and 4 bases from J, with 25 bases in between. CDR1 is LNHDA and CDR2 is SQIVND in the germline V gene (reference sequence). The CDR3 length is 20 residues. The CDR3 region is CASSIEGARWGGFSYNEQFF. The CDR3 DNA reads TGTGCCAGTAGTATAGAAGGGGCCAGATGGGGGGGCTTTTCGTACAATGAGCAGTTCTTC. The whole variable domain, remainder taken from reference TRBV19 and TRBJ2-1, is DGGITQSPKYLFRKEGQNVTLSCEQNLNHDAMYWYRQDPGQGLRLIYYSQIVNDFQKGDIAEGYSVSREKKESFPLTVTSAQKNPTAFYLCASSIEGARWGGFSYNEQFFGPGTRLTVL.

This clone was counted between two and nine times. The chain has TRBV18 and TRBJ1-5; D unclear. V was shortened by 3 bases and J by 2 bases, with 2 bases between the two germline ends. CDR3 length: 12 residues. From germline, CDR1 is KGHSH and CDR2 LQKENI. The CDR3 reads CASSPGNQPQHF. The CDR3 DNA is TGTGCCAGCTCACCCGGCAATCAGCCCCAGCATTTT.

The rearrangement links TRBV6-5 to TRBJ2-1, with a tentative D call TRBD2 (6 bases). CDR3 length: 16 amino acids. The ends were cut back, 2 bases at V and 5 bases at J, with 16 bases in the middle. CDR1 is MNHEY and CDR2 is SVGAGI in the germline V gene. In DNA form, the CDR3 reads TGTGCCAGCAGTTACATGGCGCGGGGCCCCGACAATGAGCAGTTCTTC. Translated: CASSYMARGPDNEQFF.

This chain connects TRBV20-1 to TRBJ1-1, with D uncertain. Trimming removed 6 bases from V and 6 bases from J, with 11 bases in between. CDR1 and CDR2 from the germline V gene are DFQATT and SNEGSKA (reference sequence). This CDR3 has 11 amino acids. CDR3 protein: CSAPTPSEAFF. CDR3 in DNA: TGCAGTGCCCCGACACCTTCTGAAGCTTTCTTT.

This chain links TRBV5-1 with TRBJ2-1; TRBD2 aligns across 10 bases. This CDR3 is 15 amino acids long. Germline-derived CDR1 and CDR2 are SGHRS and YFSETQ. The V gene end was trimmed by 0 bases and the J gene end by 6 bases; junction bases not matched to a gene: 3. The CDR3 nucleotides are TGCGCCAGCAGCTTGGGGCTAGCGGGAGTCAATGAGCAGTTCTTC. Translated, it gives CASSLGLAGVNEQFF.

The V and J genes are TRBV27 and TRBJ1-4; a weak D match, TRBD1 (5 bases). Germline CDR1 and CDR2: MNHEY and SMNVEV (reference sequence). This CDR3 has 14 residues. V was shortened by 3 bases and J by 3 bases, with 8 bases between the two germline ends. The CDR3 DNA is TGTGCCAGCAGTTTTGGCAGGGCTAATGAAAAACTGTTTTTT. It is translated as CASSFGRANEKLFF.

In this sample, this clone turned up a few times. The chain has TRBV7-6 and TRBJ1-5; 7 nucleotides agree with TRBD1. The V and J ends lost 0 bases and 5 bases, in that order; junction bases with no gene match: 10. CDR1 is SGHVS, CDR2 FNYEAQ, per germline. The length of the CDR3 is 17 residues. CDR3 protein: CASSLAPSQGLYQPQHF. The DNA for the CDR3 is TGTGCCAGCAGCTTAGCCCCCTCACAGGGGTTATATCAGCCCCAGCATTTT.

The rearrangement uses TRBV30 and TRBJ1-5, with D perhaps TRBD1 (5 bases). The germline V gene has CDR1 GTSNPN and CDR2 SVGIG (reference sequence). Trimming left V 4 bases short and J 0 bases short, with 10 bases between. This CDR3 region has 14 residues. The CDR3 spells CAWTKTASNQPQHF. DNA for the CDR3: TGTGCCTGGACCAAGACAGCTAGCAATCAGCCCCAGCATTTT.

The gene calls are TRBV7-2 and TRBJ2-1; TRBD1 aligns across 8 bases. This CDR3 contains 14 residues. J gave up 10 bases and V 2 bases, and 7 bases lay outside the gene matches. Per the germline V gene, CDR1 is SGHTA and CDR2 is FQGNSA. The CDR3 loop reads CASSLSDRVGEQFF. In DNA, the CDR3 is TGTGCCAGCAGCTTATCGGACAGGGTCGGCGAGCAGTTCTTC.

The CDR3 DNA sequence: TGTGCCTGGAGGGGTGGACTAGCGGGCTTTTACGAGCAGTACTTC. Its protein is CAWRGGLAGFYEQYF. The rearrangement uses TRBV30 and TRBJ2-7, with 11 positions matching TRBD2. The CDR3 length is 15 residues. V lost 3 bases, J lost 4 bases, and 8 bases stayed unmatched. Looked up from germline, CDR1 is GTSNPN and CDR2 is SVGIG (reference sequence).

The rearrangement links TRBV4-3 to TRBJ2-7; D may correspond to TRBD1 or TRBD2 (5 bases each). Per the germline V gene, CDR1 is LGHNA and CDR2 is YSLEER. The CDR3 is made up of 13 amino acids. The ends were cut back, 1 base at V and 8 bases at J, with 12 bases in the middle. The CDR3 region is CASSQGSPGQQYF. The CDR3 DNA follows: TGCGCCAGCAGCCAAGGAAGTCCGGGACAGCAGTACTTC.

The table lists this clone with a count of one. The chain carries TRBV6-5 and TRBJ2-1; no clear D gene. V lost 4 bases, J lost 10 bases, and 11 bases lay in between. The germline CDR1 and CDR2 sequences are MNHEY and SVGAGI. This CDR3 is built from 12 residues. The CDR3 DNA is TGTGCCAGCAGTTCCCAAACGCGAGAGCAGTTCTTC. It translates to CASSSQTREQFF.

The chain has TRBV18 and TRBJ1-6; D gene ambiguous. This CDR3 is built from 15 residues. Looked up from germline, CDR1 is KGHSH and CDR2 is LQKENI. Between the trimmed V and J ends, which lost 3 bases and 9 bases, there was a span of 15 bases. DNA for the CDR3: TGTGCCAGCTCACCTTGGACCCAAGGCGGTTCACCCCTCCACTTT. The encoded protein is CASSPWTQGGSPLHF.

This chain connects TRBV11-3 to TRBJ2-3; weak D call: TRBD1 (6 bases). The CDR3 covers 13 residues. The germline V gene encodes CDR1 SGHNT and CDR2 YENEEA. Deletions cut 7 bases from V and 6 bases from J, with 14 bases between. DNA for the CDR3: TGTGCCAGCACACAGCCAGGGGCGGATACGCAGTATTTT. It is translated as CASTQPGADTQYF.

This clone was counted a single time. The gene calls are TRBV5-6 and TRBJ2-5, with TRBD1 identical over 7 bases. V dropped 4 bases and J dropped 1; count of bases not matched to a gene: 7. This CDR3 contains 15 residues. In germline, CDR1 is SGHDT, CDR2 YYEEEE. CDR3: CASSRVGTAQETQYF. CDR3 sequence (DNA): TGTGCCAGCAGCAGGGTGGGGACAGCCCAAGAGACCCAGTACTTC.

V and J are TRBV7-8 and TRBJ2-3, with 11 nucleotides matching TRBD2. Germline CDR1 and CDR2: SGHVS and FQNEAQ. Germline trimming cut 4 bases from V and 6 bases from J; bases unmatched to any gene: 6. The CDR3 spans 15 residues. The CDR3 loop reads CASSSLAGVMDTQYF. Here the CDR3 DNA reads TGTGCCAGCAGCTCACTAGCGGGAGTTATGGATACGCAGTATTTT.

This rearrangement joins TRBV7-8 to TRBJ1-1; D is possibly TRBD1 (6 bases). CDR1 is SGHVS and CDR2 is FQNEAQ in the germline V gene. V was pared by 6 bases and J by 1 base, with 9 bases between. The CDR3 is 13 amino acids. In DNA, the CDR3 is TGTGCCAGCAGTCTACAGGGGAACACTGAAGCTTTCTTT. Its translation is CASSLQGNTEAFF.

This clone has only a few counts. The V call is TRBV10-3, the J call TRBJ2-7; TRBD1 aligns across 9 bases. The CDR3 runs 19 residues. Trimming removed 0 bases from V and 0 bases from J; junction bases left unmatched: 12. Germline V CDR1 and CDR2: ENHRY, SYGVKD. CDR3 sequence: CAISESGTGRSLSSYEQYF. CDR3 nucleotide sequence: TGTGCCATCAGTGAGTCCGGGACAGGGAGATCCCTAAGCTCCTACGAGCAGTACTTC.

The chain uses TRBV7-3 and TRBJ1-3; D ambiguous. CDR1 is SGHTA and CDR2 is FQGTGA in the germline V gene. Trimming removed 5 bases at V and 4 bases at J, with 9 bases between. The CDR3 totals 13 residues. DNA for the CDR3: TGTGCCAGCAGCCTAGGACGAGGAAACACCATATATTTT. Protein sequence: CASSLGRGNTIYF.

V gene TRBV18 combines with J gene TRBJ2-3, with D possibly called TRBD1 or TRBD2 (5 bases each). The V end was cut by 2 bases, the J end by 15 bases, with 15 bases between. The length of the CDR3 is 12 residues. From germline, CDR1 is KGHSH and CDR2 LQKENI. CDR3: CASSPIGGEGYF. The CDR3 bases are TGTGCCAGCTCACCAATTGGGGGAGAGGGTTATTTT.

This chain joins TRBV11-3 and TRBJ2-7; TRBD2 agrees at 10 bases. Germline CDR1 reads SGHNT; CDR2 reads YENEEA. This CDR3 has 17 amino acids. J was trimmed by 6 bases and V by 1 base; bases with no gene match: 12. This chain's CDR3 is CASSLGSSSGSRGEQYF. The CDR3 DNA follows: TGTGCCAGCAGCTTAGGGTCGTCTAGCGGGAGTCGTGGCGAGCAGTACTTC.

CDR3 coding DNA: TGTGCCAGCAGTTTTACTAGCGGGAGCACCGGGGAGCTGTTTTTT. It codes for CASSFTSGSTGELFF. The V call is TRBV2, the J call TRBJ2-2, with 11 bases aligning to TRBD2. V shed 5 bases, J shed 4 bases, and the junction held 3 bases outside the gene matches. The CDR3 is 15 residues long. Germline CDR1 SNHLY, CDR2 FYNNEI.

The CDR3 coding sequence is TGTGCCAGCAGCCCACAGGGGGCTCAGCCCCAGCATTTT. Amino acids: CASSPQGAQPQHF. The chain joins TRBV12-3 or TRBV12-4 to TRBJ1-5; the match to TRBD1 covers 9 bases. The CDR3 covers 13 residues. V lost 6 bases, J lost 6 bases, and 3 bases stayed unmatched.

The chain combines TRBV7-2 with TRBJ2-3, with 9 positions matching TRBD2. Germline CDR1 and CDR2: SGHTA and FQGNSA. The V and J ends lost 1 base and 9 bases, in that order; junction bases with no gene match: 5. CDR3 length equals 14 residues. Written as DNA, the CDR3 is TGTGCCAGCAGCTTAGAGCGGGGGGCGGGGACGCAGTATTTT. Its protein is CASSLERGAGTQYF.

V gene TRBV4-1 combines with J gene TRBJ2-1, with D unclear. CDR3 length: 17 residues. V lost 1 base and J lost 0, with 13 bases in between. Germline V gives CDR1 MGHRA, CDR2 YSYEKL. Written as DNA, the CDR3 is TGCGCCAGCAGCCAAGGCTCAGGCCGATACTCCTACAATGAGCAGTTCTTC. Translation: CASSQGSGRYSYNEQFF.